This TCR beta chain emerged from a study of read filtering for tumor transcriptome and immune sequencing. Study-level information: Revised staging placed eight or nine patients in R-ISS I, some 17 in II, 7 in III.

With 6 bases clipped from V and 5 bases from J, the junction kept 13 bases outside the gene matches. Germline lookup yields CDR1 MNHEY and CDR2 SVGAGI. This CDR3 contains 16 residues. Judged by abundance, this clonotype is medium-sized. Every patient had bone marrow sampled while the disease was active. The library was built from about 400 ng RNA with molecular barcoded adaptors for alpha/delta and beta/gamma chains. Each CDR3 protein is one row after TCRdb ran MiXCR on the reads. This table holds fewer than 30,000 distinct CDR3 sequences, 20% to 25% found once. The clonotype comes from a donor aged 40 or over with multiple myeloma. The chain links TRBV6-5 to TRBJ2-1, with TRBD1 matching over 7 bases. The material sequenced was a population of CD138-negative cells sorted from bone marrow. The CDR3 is CASRLDYGTVHNEQFF. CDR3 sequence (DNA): TGTGCCAGCAGACTAGACTATGGGACAGTACACAATGAGCAGTTCTTC.